One and the same sample provided the 7 T cell receptor beta chains below, sequenced in a study of CD8 T cells in ankylosing spondylitis. MiXCR, run by TCRdb on the 5' RACE reads, gives a single entry per CDR3 protein. This sample carries fewer than 80,000 distinct CDR3 sequences, approximately 5% of them seen once, and the ten largest clones take over 2%. The sequencing sample was made of blood, either unsorted or a sorted T cell fraction (not recorded which). These receptors originate from a male donor with ankylosing spondylitis or in good health (not recorded which).

The rearrangement uses TRBV5-1 and TRBJ2-1, with 7 bases identical to TRBD2. With V trimmed by 3 bases and J by 4 bases, 10 bases remained unmatched. Germline assignment: CDR1 SGHRS and CDR2 YFSETQ. The CDR3 runs 16 residues. CDR3 nucleotides: TGCGCCAGCAGCTGGTTGGGGGGGGAAACTTACAATGAGCAGTTCTTC. Encoded protein: CASSWLGGETYNEQFF.

This clonotype was recorded many times. The chain couples TRBV3-1 to TRBJ1-1; D uncertain. With 0 bases removed from V and 0 bases from J, the gap between germline ends came to 5 bases. The length of the CDR3 is 14 residues. Germline CDR1 and CDR2: LGHDT and YNNKEL (reference sequence). CDR3 amino acids: CASSQDTLNTEAFF. Here the CDR3 DNA reads TGTGCCAGCAGCCAAGATACGTTGAACACTGAAGCTTTCTTT.

This clonotype was found many times. This chain uses TRBV5-1 with TRBJ1-4; no firm D call. CDR1 and CDR2 from the germline V gene are SGHRS and YFSETQ. The CDR3 sequence is 15 residues long. V lost 3 bases to trimming and J lost 0 bases, with 9 bases between them. The DNA for the CDR3 is TGCGCCAGCAGCTCCCTCCCGGCAACTAATGAAAAACTGTTTTTT. The encoded protein is CASSSLPATNEKLFF.

This clonotype was picked up many times. The rearrangement links TRBV11-2 to TRBJ2-2; no firm D call. Germline-derived CDR1 and CDR2 are SGHAT and FQNNGV. Trimming cost V 2 bases and J 0 bases, with 7 bases left between them. The CDR3 loop spans 15 amino acids. The CDR3 sequence: CASSLKRPNTGELFF. As DNA, the CDR3 is TGTGCCAGCAGCTTAAAGCGTCCGAACACCGGGGAGCTGTTTTTT.

This clonotype was seen repeatedly, ten times or more. This chain connects TRBV10-2 to TRBJ1-5; no clear D. This CDR3 spans 15 amino acids. Germline V gives CDR1 WSHSY, CDR2 SAAADI. Trimming cost V 4 bases and J 2 bases, with 12 bases left between them. CDR3 residues: CASSVDGKRNQPQHF. CDR3 DNA sequence: TGCGCCAGCAGTGTGGACGGAAAACGCAATCAGCCCCAGCATTTT.

This clonotype was seen at least ten times. The V gene is TRBV20-1, the J gene TRBJ2-7; TRBD2 matches at 9 bases. V trimming: 5 bases; J trimming: 0 bases; junction bases outside the gene matches: 8. Per the germline V gene, CDR1 is DFQATT and CDR2 is SNEGSKA (reference sequence). CDR3 size: 15 residues. The CDR3 DNA is TGCAGTGCTGAAGAGGCTAGCGGGGACTCCTACGAGCAGTACTTC. Protein sequence: CSAEEASGDSYEQYF.

This clonotype came up many times. The chain joins TRBV30 to TRBJ2-7; TRBD2 might be the D (7 bases). From germline, CDR1 is GTSNPN and CDR2 SVGIG (reference sequence). V was pared by 2 bases and J by 4 bases, with 18 bases between. This CDR3 has 15 residues. CDR3 sequence (DNA): TGTGCCTGGAGTCTCGTTGGGGGGGCAAGGTACGAGCAGTACTTC. Its translation is CAWSLVGGARYEQYF.